A single sample is the source of the 25 T cell receptor beta chains below, sequenced in a study of control samples from healthy donors and cancer patients. Assay: immunoSEQ multiplex PCR; the TCRdb copy retains only in-frame clones and omits some. This sample has about 54,000 clones, with approximately 96% found just once. Sequencing was done on a sample of blood. The source of these receptors is a woman in her twenties or thirties in good health.

This sequence joins TRBV27 and TRBJ1-3; 7 positions match TRBD1. The CDR3 is made up of 15 amino acids. After removal of 4 bases from V and 4 bases from J, the junction contained 7 bases not matched to a gene. Per the germline V gene, CDR1 is MNHEY and CDR2 is SMNVEV (reference sequence). CDR3 bases: TGTGCCAGCAGTTCCTCAGGGGGTTACGGAAACACCATATATTTT. This translates into CASSSSGGYGNTIYF.

This chain uses TRBV12-3 or TRBV12-4 with TRBJ2-6; D not certain. The CDR3 is 12 amino acids. Trimming cost V 3 bases and J 4 bases, with 1 base left between them. DNA for the CDR3: TGTGCCAGCAGTTTGGGGGCCAACGTCCTGACTTTC. Translated, it gives CASSLGANVLTF.

V is TRBV27 and J is TRBJ2-1; D gene unclear. This CDR3 contains 13 residues. Trimming left V 10 bases short and J 10 bases short, with 20 bases between. The V gene's germline CDR1 is MNHEY and CDR2 SMNVEV (reference sequence). Here the CDR3 DNA reads TGTGCCATAACCAGCTCACTCTCAGGAGAGCAGTTCTTC. This gives the protein CAITSSLSGEQFF.

The chain joins TRBV13 to TRBJ2-5, with 10 bases lining up with TRBD2. The CDR3 consists of 18 residues. After removal of 0 bases from V and 2 bases from J, the junction contained 9 bases not matched to a gene. From germline, CDR1 is PRHDT and CDR2 FYEKMQ (reference sequence). This chain's CDR3 is CASSLGLRGLASQETQYF. The CDR3, as DNA: TGTGCCAGCAGCTTAGGCCTAAGGGGACTAGCGTCACAAGAGACCCAGTACTTC.

The chain is built from TRBV10-3 and TRBJ1-2, with D hard to call. CDR3 length equals 12 residues. Germline V gene sequence: CDR1 ENHRY, CDR2 SYGVKD. Trimming took 6 bases from V and 6 from J, leaving 11 bases between them. The CDR3 region is CAIRWAKDGYTF. CDR3 coding DNA: TGTGCCATCAGATGGGCGAAGGATGGCTACACCTTC.

This clone was detected once. The rearrangement uses TRBV10-3 and TRBJ2-7; D remains unclear. The V end was cut by 3 bases, the J end by 0 bases, with 15 bases between. The CDR3 is 16 amino acids. Germline V gene data show CDR1 as ENHRY and CDR2 as SYGVKD. The CDR3: CAISDFTTKSSYEQYF. The DNA of the CDR3 is TGTGCCATCAGTGACTTTACGACAAAAAGCTCCTACGAGCAGTACTTC.

V and J are TRBV28 and TRBJ1-1; D unclear. Germline-derived CDR1 and CDR2 are MDHEN and SYDVKM. Trimming left V 3 bases short and J 2 bases short, with 7 bases between. The CDR3 sequence is 13 residues long. The CDR3 nucleotides are TGTGCCAGCAGTTTTGTGGGTAACACTGAAGCTTTCTTT. It codes for CASSFVGNTEAFF.

The CDR3 sequence: CASSFTTGRNTEAFF. The CDR3 coding sequence is TGTGCCAGCAGTTTTACGACAGGGCGGAACACTGAAGCTTTCTTT. The chain joins TRBV27 to TRBJ1-1, with TRBD1 matching 7 bases. This CDR3 spans 15 amino acids. Germline loops: CDR1 MNHEY, CDR2 SMNVEV (reference sequence). V was pared by 3 bases and J by 1 base, with 5 bases of the junction left unmatched.

The rearrangement joins TRBV5-6 to TRBJ1-2; 10 positions match TRBD1. V was pared by 3 bases and J by 1 base, with 12 bases of the junction left unmatched. The CDR3 spans 18 residues. Germline CDR1 is SGHDT and CDR2 is YYEEEE. The CDR3 DNA sequence: TGTGCCAGCAGCTCCCCGGGACAGGGGAGTCGGGTTAACTATGGCTACACCTTC. Translated, it gives CASSSPGQGSRVNYGYTF.

V is TRBV11-2 and J is TRBJ2-4; a possible D gene is TRBD1 (5 bases). The CDR3 totals 16 residues. V shed 2 bases and J shed 2 bases, with 13 bases lying between them. Per germline, CDR1 SGHAT and CDR2 FQNNGV. This CDR3 is CASSLQGVRTKNIQYF. CDR3 DNA: TGTGCCAGCAGCTTACAAGGGGTCAGGACCAAAAACATTCAGTACTTC.

The CDR3 nucleotides are TGCGCCAGCAGCCCCTCAAAGTATAGCAATCAGCCCCAGCATTTT. Residues: CASSPSKYSNQPQHF. The chain joins TRBV4-1 to TRBJ1-5; no clear D. The CDR3 sequence is 15 residues long. V lost 4 bases, J lost 0 bases, and 10 bases lay in between. The germline gives CDR1 MGHRA, CDR2 YSYEKL.

With respect to this clone: Its ends do not fully match the called genes, so a read error is possible. The chain is built from TRBV19 and TRBJ2-7, with 7 nucleotides matching TRBD1. Germline CDR1 reads LNHDA; CDR2 reads SQIVND (reference sequence). The CDR3 runs to 14 residues. DNA of the CDR3: TGTGCCGGTAGCCCTGGGACAGAGAACTACGAGCAGTACTTC. Translated: CAGSPGTENYEQYF.

The chain combines TRBV7-9 with TRBJ2-7; 9 bases align to TRBD1. Germline assignment: CDR1 SEHNR and CDR2 FQNEAQ (reference sequence). This CDR3 region has 14 residues. Trimming removed 1 base from V and 6 bases from J; junction bases left unmatched: 4. The CDR3: CASSLGGQGSEQYF. CDR3 in DNA: TGTGCCAGCAGCTTAGGAGGACAGGGGTCCGAGCAGTACTTC.

The rearrangement uses TRBV29-1 and TRBJ2-7, with 7 bases identical to TRBD1. The CDR3 runs 13 residues. Germline loops: CDR1 SQVTM, CDR2 ANQGSEA. Germline trimming cut 3 bases from V and 6 bases from J; bases unmatched to any gene: 8. The CDR3: CSVDKGAGGEQYF. CDR3 nucleotide sequence: TGCAGCGTTGATAAGGGGGCCGGCGGCGAGCAGTACTTC.

The CDR3 DNA sequence: TGTGCCAGCAGCCTGCAGGCGCCGGGACAGGGCACAGATACGCAGTATTTT. Amino acid sequence: CASSLQAPGQGTDTQYF. The chain employs TRBV5-6 and TRBJ2-3; TRBD1 matches 8 bases. This CDR3 has 17 residues. V lost 4 bases, J lost 1 base, and 11 bases stayed unmatched. The germline V gene has CDR1 SGHDT and CDR2 YYEEEE.

The rearrangement uses TRBV6-4 and TRBJ1-2; TRBD1 aligns across 10 bases. The CDR3 is made up of 13 amino acids. V shed 6 bases, J shed 8 bases, and the junction held 6 bases outside the gene matches. The germline V gene encodes CDR1 MRHNA and CDR2 SNTAGT. CDR3 in DNA: TGTGCCAGCAGATCGGACAGGGGGGGAGGCTACACCTTC. It translates to CASRSDRGGGYTF.

The rearrangement uses TRBV28 and TRBJ1-2, with D unresolved. Per the germline V gene, CDR1 is MDHEN and CDR2 is SYDVKM. The CDR3 loop spans 14 amino acids. V gave up 6 bases and J gave up 5 bases, with 16 bases separating them. CDR3 bases: TGTGCCAGCAGCCCGCCCGAAGACATATATGGCTACACCTTC. It yields the protein CASSPPEDIYGYTF.

The chain carries TRBV5-4 and TRBJ2-1; 8 nucleotides line up with TRBD2. The V gene's germline CDR1 is SGHNT and CDR2 YYREEE (reference sequence). The CDR3 has 14 residues. V lost 2 bases and J lost 7; bases outside the gene matches: 5. CDR3 DNA: TGTGCCAGCAGCTTCCCCGGGAGGGAGAATGAGCAGTTCTTC. Its translation is CASSFPGRENEQFF. The whole variable domain, filled in from reference TRBV5-4 and TRBJ2-1, reads ETGVTQSPTHLIKTRGQQVTLRCSSQSGHNTVSWYQQALGQGPQFIFQYYREEENGRGNFPPRFSGLQFPNYSSELNVNALELDDSALYLCASSFPGRENEQFFGPGTRLTVL.

This chain connects TRBV5-1 to TRBJ1-1; D uncertain. Germline CDR1 is SGHRS and CDR2 is YFSETQ. V lost 1 base and J 4 bases, leaving 11 bases between the germline ends. The CDR3 has 14 amino acids. The CDR3 loop is CASSLYDELTEAFF. CDR3 DNA sequence: TGCGCCAGCAGCTTGTATGACGAACTCACTGAAGCTTTCTTT.

V gene TRBV2 combines with J gene TRBJ1-3; 10 positions match TRBD1. The CDR3 is 15 residues long. Trimming at V came to 6 bases and at J to 3 bases, leaving 5 bases not matched to a gene. Germline CDR1 reads SNHLY; CDR2 reads FYNNEI. CDR3 in amino acids: CASRAGTGVGNTIYF. The CDR3 bases are TGTGCCAGCAGGGCCGGGACAGGGGTTGGAAACACCATATATTTT.

This clone was recorded only once. The rearrangement uses TRBV6-2 or TRBV6-3 and TRBJ2-1; D may be TRBD2 (6 bases). Between the trimmed V and J ends, which lost 0 bases and 2 bases, there was a span of 17 bases. Germline values: CDR1 MNHEY, CDR2 SVGEGT. This CDR3 has 18 amino acids. CDR3 sequence reads: CASSYSLREAEPYNEQFF. DNA of the CDR3: TGTGCCAGCAGTTACTCCCTGCGGGAAGCAGAACCCTACAATGAGCAGTTCTTC.

This CDR3 reads CASSTPRDRVNYGYTF. CDR3 nucleotide sequence: TGTGCCAGTAGTACCCCCCGGGACAGGGTGAACTATGGCTACACCTTC. V gene TRBV19 combines with J gene TRBJ1-2, with 9 nucleotides matching TRBD1. Germline V gene data show CDR1 as LNHDA and CDR2 as SQIVND (reference sequence). The junction had 8 bases not matched to a gene; V was cut back by 4 bases and J by 2 bases. CDR3 size: 16 residues.

The chain joins TRBV3-1 (or the pseudogene TRBV3-2) to TRBJ1-4; TRBD1 matches at 7 bases. V lost 1 base and J lost 5; bases outside the gene matches: 7. Germline-derived CDR1 and CDR2 are LGHDT and YNNKEL (reference sequence). The CDR3 covers 16 residues. CDR3 nucleotide sequence: TGTGCCAGCAGCCAAGTGATTGGGACAGAGAATGAAAAACTGTTTTTT. Protein product: CASSQVIGTENEKLFF.

The chain is built from TRBV9 and TRBJ2-1, with 7 bases identical to TRBD2. The CDR3 spans 16 residues. CDR1 SGDLS and CDR2 YYNGEE come from the germline V gene. After removal of 0 bases from V and 6 bases from J, the junction contained 9 bases not matched to a gene. The CDR3 DNA is TGTGCCAGCAGCGTAGGTATTCTAGCGGACGGCAATGAGCAGTTCTTC. Translation gives CASSVGILADGNEQFF.

CDR3 sequence reads: CASSRDGAEAFF. DNA for the CDR3: TGTGCCAGCAGTCGGGACGGGGCTGAAGCTTTCTTT. The chain couples TRBV27 to TRBJ1-1; perhaps TRBD1 as D (5 bases). The CDR3 spans 12 residues. Deletions cut 5 bases from V and 6 bases from J, with 10 bases between. From germline, CDR1 is MNHEY and CDR2 SMNVEV (reference sequence).